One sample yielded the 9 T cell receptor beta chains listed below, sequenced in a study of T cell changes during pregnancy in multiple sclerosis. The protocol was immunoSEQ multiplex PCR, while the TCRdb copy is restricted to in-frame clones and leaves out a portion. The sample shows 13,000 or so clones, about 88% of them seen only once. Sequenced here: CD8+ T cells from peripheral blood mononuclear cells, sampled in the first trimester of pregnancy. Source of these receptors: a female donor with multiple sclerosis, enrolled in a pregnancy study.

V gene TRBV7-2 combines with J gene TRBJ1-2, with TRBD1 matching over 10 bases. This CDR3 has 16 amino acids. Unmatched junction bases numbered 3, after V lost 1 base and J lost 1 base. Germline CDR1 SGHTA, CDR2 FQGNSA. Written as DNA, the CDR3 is TGTGCCAGCAGCTTAGTAGGGACAGGGGATAACTATGGCTACACCTTC. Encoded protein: CASSLVGTGDNYGYTF. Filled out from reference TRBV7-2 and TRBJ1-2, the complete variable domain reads GAGVSQSPSNKVTEKGKDVELRCDPISGHTALYWYRQSLGQGLEFLIYFQGNSAPDKSGLPSDRFSAERTGGSVSTLTIQRTQQEDSAVYLCASSLVGTGDNYGYTFGSGTRLTVV.

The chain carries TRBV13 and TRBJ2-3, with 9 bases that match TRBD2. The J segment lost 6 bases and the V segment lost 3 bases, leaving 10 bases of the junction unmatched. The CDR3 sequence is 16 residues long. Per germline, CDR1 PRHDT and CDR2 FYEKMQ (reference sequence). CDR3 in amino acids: CASSFWAGGRTDTQYF. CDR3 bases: TGTGCCAGCAGCTTTTGGGCGGGGGGGCGGACGGATACGCAGTATTTT. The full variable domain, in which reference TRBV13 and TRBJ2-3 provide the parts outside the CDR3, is AAGVIQSPRHLIKEKRETATLKCYPIPRHDTVYWYQQGPGQDPQFLISFYEKMQSDKGSIPDRFSAQQFSDYHSELNMSSLELGDSALYFCASSFWAGGRTDTQYFGPGTRLTVL.

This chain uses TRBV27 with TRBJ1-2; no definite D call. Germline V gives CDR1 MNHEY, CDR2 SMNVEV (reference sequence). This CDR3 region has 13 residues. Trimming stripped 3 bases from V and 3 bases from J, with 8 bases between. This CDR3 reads CASSFTSHYGYTF. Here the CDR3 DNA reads TGTGCCAGCAGTTTTACATCCCACTATGGCTACACCTTC.

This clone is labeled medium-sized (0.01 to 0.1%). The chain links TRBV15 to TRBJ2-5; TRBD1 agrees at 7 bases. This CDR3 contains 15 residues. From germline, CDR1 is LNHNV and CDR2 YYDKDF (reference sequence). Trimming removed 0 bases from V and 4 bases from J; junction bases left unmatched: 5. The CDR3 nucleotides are TGTGCCACCAGCAGAGACCCCACAGGGGTAGAGACCCAGTACTTC. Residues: CATSRDPTGVETQYF. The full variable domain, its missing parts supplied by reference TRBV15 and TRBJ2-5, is DAMVIQNPRYQVTQFGKPVTLSCSQTLNHNVMYWYQQKSSQAPKLLFHYYDKDFNNEADTPDNFQSRRPNTSFCFLDIRSPGLGDTAMYLCATSRDPTGVETQYFGPGTRLLVL.

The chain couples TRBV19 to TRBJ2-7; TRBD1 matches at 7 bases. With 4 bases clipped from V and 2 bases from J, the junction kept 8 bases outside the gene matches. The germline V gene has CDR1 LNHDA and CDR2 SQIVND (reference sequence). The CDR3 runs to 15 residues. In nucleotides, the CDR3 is TGTGCCAGTAGTAAGCGACAGGGAACCACCTACGAGCAGTACTTC. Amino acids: CASSKRQGTTYEQYF.

The CDR3, as DNA: TGTGCCAGCTCACCACCGGGGGGATTTAGCGACACTGAAGCTTTCTTT. As protein: CASSPPGGFSDTEAFF. The rearrangement uses TRBV18 and TRBJ1-1, with D tentatively TRBD1 (5 bases). The CDR3 covers 16 residues. Per germline, CDR1 KGHSH and CDR2 LQKENI. The V gene lost 0 bases and the J gene lost 3 bases, with 14 bases spanning the gap.

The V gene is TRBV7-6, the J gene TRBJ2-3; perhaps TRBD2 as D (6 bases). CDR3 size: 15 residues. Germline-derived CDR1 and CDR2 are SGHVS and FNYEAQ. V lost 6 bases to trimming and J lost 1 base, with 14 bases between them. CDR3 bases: TGTGCCAGCAGGGCCATAGCGGCTCGCACAGATACGCAGTATTTT. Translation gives CASRAIAARTDTQYF. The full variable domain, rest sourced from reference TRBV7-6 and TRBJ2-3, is GAGVSQSPRYKVTKRGQDVALRCDPISGHVSLYWYRQALGQGPEFLTYFNYEAQQDKSGLPNDRFSAERPEGSISTLTIQRTEQRDSAMYRCASRAIAARTDTQYFGPGTRLTVL.

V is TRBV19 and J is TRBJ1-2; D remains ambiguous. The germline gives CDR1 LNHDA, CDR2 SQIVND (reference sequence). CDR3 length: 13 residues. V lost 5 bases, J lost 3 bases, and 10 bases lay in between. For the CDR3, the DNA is TGTGCCAGTAGTTTTCTGGGCTACTATGGCTACACCTTC. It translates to CASSFLGYYGYTF.

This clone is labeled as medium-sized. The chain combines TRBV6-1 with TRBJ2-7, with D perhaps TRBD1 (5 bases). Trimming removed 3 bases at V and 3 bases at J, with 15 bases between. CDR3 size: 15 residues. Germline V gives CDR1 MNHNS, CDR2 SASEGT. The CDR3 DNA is TGTGCCAGCAGTGATTTAGGGGTGGAACTCTACGAGCAGTACTTC. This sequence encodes CASSDLGVELYEQYF.